Sequencing of this T cell receptor beta chain was carried out in a study of tumor-infiltrating lymphocytes in primary liver carcinoma. Study-level information: Subjects consisted of male and female patients aged 30 to 69 years. Each sample had roughly 3.65 to 8 million productive TCRbeta reads regardless of tissue type. General observations from the study: Merely about 7-25% of top clones occurred in all five tumor regions.

The roughly 19-32 mg bulk tissue piece was not sorted before simultaneous RNA and DNA extraction. HBV chronically infected the treatment-naive patients. Remarks on this clonotype: Its antigen is unknown.

Germline loops: CDR1 MNHEY, CDR2 SMNVEV (reference sequence). With 4 bases clipped from V and 9 bases from J, the junction kept 14 bases outside the gene matches. CDR3 length: 17 residues. With a constant-region primer, TCR beta cDNA was made from approximately 450 ng of total RNA. Three nested multiplex PCR rounds, a slightly modified ARM-PCR, produced the libraries for TCR beta. PCR rounds one and two used TRBV1-TRBV30 forward primers with a C-beta reverse primer for approximately 10 cycles each. Via MiXCR, TCRdb re-called the multiplex PCR reads, giving one row per CDR3 protein. The repertoire has under 200,000 distinct CDR3 sequences, around 81% of them found once; the top ten carry 15% to 20%.

Sequenced sample: tumor tissue from primary liver carcinoma. The receptor was derived from a man aged 40-50 years with primary liver carcinoma and hepatitis B virus infection. The chain employs TRBV27 and TRBJ2-3; TRBD1 agrees at 12 bases. The CDR3, as DNA: TGTGCCAGCAGTTCGGGGGTGGGACAGGGGGCACCCGGGACGCAGTATTTT. This gives the protein CASSSGVGQGAPGTQYF.